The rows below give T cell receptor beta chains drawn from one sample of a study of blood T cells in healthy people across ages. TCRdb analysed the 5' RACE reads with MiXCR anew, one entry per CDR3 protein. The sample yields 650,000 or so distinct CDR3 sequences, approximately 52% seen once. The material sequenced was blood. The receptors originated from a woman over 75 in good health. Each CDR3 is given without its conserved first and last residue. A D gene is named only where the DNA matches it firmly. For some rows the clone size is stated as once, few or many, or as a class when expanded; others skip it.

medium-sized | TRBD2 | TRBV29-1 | SVRRSEVLGGIMGSYNEQF
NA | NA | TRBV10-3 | AISESPPGLGMGNQPQH
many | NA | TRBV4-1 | ASSPQGTGELF
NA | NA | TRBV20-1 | SAERVETVIQETQY
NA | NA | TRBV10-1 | ASGERELPTDTQY
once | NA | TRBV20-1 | SAQDGAEAF
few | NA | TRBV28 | AGSRSYNEQY
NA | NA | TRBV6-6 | ASSYGQPDSPLH
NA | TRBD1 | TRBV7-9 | ASSPTLDRAAGNTIY
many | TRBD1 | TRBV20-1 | SALLQGNEKLF
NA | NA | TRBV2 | ASAEGVSEKLF
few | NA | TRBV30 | AWSGGYNQPQH
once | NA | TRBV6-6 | ASSYSSSAGLNEKLF
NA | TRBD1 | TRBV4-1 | ASSLLQGETYEQY
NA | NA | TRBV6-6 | ASGQDSPLH
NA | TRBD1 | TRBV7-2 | ASSTTRTGVQY
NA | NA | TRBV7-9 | ASSSSGRMADTEAF
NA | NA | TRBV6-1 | ASSKNVGQGQNEQF
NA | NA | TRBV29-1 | SSGDPTADTQY
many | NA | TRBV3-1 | ASTSVQATQY
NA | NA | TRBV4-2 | ASSQSWTTLSDITGELF
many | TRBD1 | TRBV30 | AWSFDREVNEQY
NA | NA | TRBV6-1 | ASSAERGYQPQH
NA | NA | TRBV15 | ATTEDYSYEQY
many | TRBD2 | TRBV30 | AWSTAGGSYEQY
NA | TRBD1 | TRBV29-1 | SVHRGLENIQY
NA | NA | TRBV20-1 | SARDRAASTDTQY
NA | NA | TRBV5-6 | ASSPGTSGHQETQY
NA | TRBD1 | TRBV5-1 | ASGQGNNVQF
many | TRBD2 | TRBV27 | ASSREGLVQY
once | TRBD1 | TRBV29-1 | SPGKGQGIGAQY
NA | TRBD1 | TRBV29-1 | SAPDRGRVLNYGYT
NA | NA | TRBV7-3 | ASSPLTGKLF
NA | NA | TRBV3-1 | ASSPRGSGQETQY
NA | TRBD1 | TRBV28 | ASSLTPGQLIQETQY
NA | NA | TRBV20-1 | SARDLELYGYT
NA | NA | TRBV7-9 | ASSLTVGQPQH
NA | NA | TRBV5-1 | ASSQHRANTEAF
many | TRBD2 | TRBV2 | ASEGPRGSFSEQF
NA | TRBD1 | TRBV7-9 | ASSSGQGKSGANVLT
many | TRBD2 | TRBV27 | ASSITSGRETQY
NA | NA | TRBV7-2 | ASSPGWGSNQPQH
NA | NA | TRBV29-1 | SVGPLASTDTQY
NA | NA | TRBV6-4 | ASSEAGDTGELF
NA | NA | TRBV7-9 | AIRTDGGNIQY
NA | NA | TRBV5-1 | ASSAQPMNTEAF
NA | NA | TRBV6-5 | ASSYLVTYGYT
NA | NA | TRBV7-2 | ASSLLGGDTDTQY
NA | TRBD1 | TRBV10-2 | ATQTGDRGVHNEKLF
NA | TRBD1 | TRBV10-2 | ASSDGTGGRIEQF
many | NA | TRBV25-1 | ASSEYGPTGNEQF